This is a list of T cell receptor beta chains from one sample in a study of shared clonotypes between healthy human individuals. TCRdb's copy holds only in-frame clones and misses some; the assay was immunoSEQ multiplex PCR. The repertoire has some 1.1 million clones, roughly 80% of them found once; the top ten carry 0.89%. Specimen: memory CD4+ T cells from PBMCs. These receptors all come from a man aged 18 to 29 in good health. Some clones in this sample may be carry-over from other donors' samples. Both conserved end residues are part of each CDR3. A D gene is named only where the DNA matches it firmly. Size is omitted from some rows. Given values are once, few, many or a class for expanded clones.

J gene | D gene | clone size | V gene | CDR3 DNA | CDR3 protein
TRBJ1-1 | TRBD1 | . | TRBV6-6 | TGTGCCAGCAAGGGACAGATCATGAACACTGAAGCTTTCTTT | CASKGQIMNTEAFF
TRBJ1-3 | TRBD1 | . | TRBV28 | TGTGCCAGCCGGGACAGCAGAAGCTCTGGAAACACCATATATTTT | CASRDSRSSGNTIYF
TRBJ2-7 | . | . | TRBV6-8 | TGTGCCAGCAGCCCGGGCGACGAGCAGTACTTC | CASSPGDEQYF
TRBJ1-2 | . | . | TRBV6-5 | TGTGCCAGCAGGGACCCCTCGAGGGGCTACACCTTC | CASRDPSRGYTF
TRBJ2-7 | . | . | TRBV6-5 | TGTGCCAGCAGTTACACAGGGATGGACGAGCAGTACTTC | CASSYTGMDEQYF
TRBJ2-3 | . | . | TRBV27 | TGTGCCAGCGCTTACCTCGGGGTCGGTACGCAGTATTTT | CASAYLGVGTQYF
TRBJ2-7 | . | . | TRBV28 | TGTGCCAGCAGTTTGGCGGGGAATTACGAGCAGTACTTC | CASSLAGNYEQYF
TRBJ2-2 | TRBD2 | many | TRBV5-1 | TGCGCCAGCAGCTTGGAGGCGGGAGCAGCTTCCGGGGAGCTGTTTTTT | CASSLEAGAASGELFF
TRBJ2-6 | . | . | TRBV18 | TGTGCCAGCTCCCCACAGTCAACCTCTGGGGCCAACGTCCTGACTTTC | CASSPQSTSGANVLTF
TRBJ1-5 | . | . | TRBV28 | TGTGCCAGCAGTTCCTCGGCTGGCCAGCATTTT | CASSSSAGQHF
TRBJ2-7 | . | once | TRBV6-5 | TGTGCCAGCAGTTACTCGGGGAGTAGGAGCTCCTACGAGCAGTACTTC | CASSYSGSRSSYEQYF
TRBJ2-2 | . | . | TRBV2 | TGTGCCAGCATGTTGAGGGAGGCGACCGGGGAGCTGTTTTTT | CASMLREATGELFF
TRBJ2-2 | . | . | TRBV5-1 | TGCGCCAGCAGTTCAGGGTTGACCGGGGAGCTGTTTTTT | CASSSGLTGELFF
TRBJ2-2 | TRBD1 | . | TRBV5-5 | TGTGCCAGCAGCTTAATTCAGGGGGACACCGGGGAGCTGTTTTTT | CASSLIQGDTGELFF
TRBJ1-5 | . | few | TRBV2 | TGTGCCAGCAGGATCAGGGCCACCAATCAGCCCCAGCATTTT | CASRIRATNQPQHF
TRBJ2-3 | . | . | TRBV7-2 | TGTGCCAGCAGCTTATCTCAGGGCGCGGGCACAGATACGCAGTATTTT | CASSLSQGAGTDTQYF
TRBJ1-4 | TRBD1 | . | TRBV6-1 | TGTGCCAGCTCCCAGGGACAGGGAGATGAAAAACTGTTTTTT | CASSQGQGDEKLFF
TRBJ2-5 | TRBD2 | . | TRBV11-1 | TGTGCCAGCAGGGGACTAGCGGGAGGGCCCGGCCCCCAAGAGACCCAGTACTTC | CASRGLAGGPGPQETQYF
TRBJ2-1 | TRBD2 | . | TRBV10-3 | TGTGCCATCAGTGAGTCTTCTAGCGGGAGGAGGAGCTCCTACAATGAGCAGTTCTTC | CAISESSSGRRSSYNEQFF
TRBJ2-1 | . | . | TRBV2 | TGTGCCAGCAGTACGGGGAACTCCTACAATGAGCAGTTCTTC | CASSTGNSYNEQFF
TRBJ2-7 | . | . | TRBV7-3 | TGTGCCAGCAGCTCCTCACCGGGACCCAGCTACGAGCAGTACTTC | CASSSSPGPSYEQYF
TRBJ2-1 | . | . | TRBV29-1 | TGCAGCGTCCGAAGTGGGGGGATTGGTTATGATGAGCAGTTCTTC | CSVRSGGIGYDEQFF
TRBJ1-3 | TRBD1 | . | TRBV5-5 | TGTGCCAGCAGCTTGACAGGGGGGAACTCTGGAAACACCATATATTTT | CASSLTGGNSGNTIYF
TRBJ2-7 | . | . | TRBV10-3 | TGTGCCATCACTCCCCCGGGGACCCACGAGAGGAACGAGCAGTACTTC | CAITPPGTHERNEQYF
TRBJ2-5 | . | . | TRBV7-8 | TGTGCCAGCAGCTTAACCCGACAGCAAGAGACCCAGTACTTC | CASSLTRQQETQYF
TRBJ2-1 | . | . | TRBV7-9 | TGTGCCAGCAGCTTTTTTTTCCCCGGGACTTCAGCCGATGAGCAGTTCTTC | CASSFFFPGTSADEQFF
TRBJ2-3 | . | . | TRBV2 | TGTGCCAGCAGTGAAGCGGTCAAGAGGGTGACAGATACGCAGTATTTT | CASSEAVKRVTDTQYF
TRBJ2-2 | . | . | TRBV7-2 | TGTGCCAGCAGCTTAGTTCGTCCCGGGGAGCTGTTTTTT | CASSLVRPGELFF
TRBJ1-4 | . | . | TRBV6-5 | TGTGCCAGCAGTCTACGGACAGTGAGGCCTGAAAAACTGTTTTTT | CASSLRTVRPEKLFF
TRBJ2-3 | . | . | TRBV18 | TGTGCCAGCTCACCTCGACTGGATACGCAGTATTTT | CASSPRLDTQYF
TRBJ1-3 | . | . | TRBV5-6 | TGTGCCAGCAGCTTGGGGTATTACTCTGGAAACACCATATATTTT | CASSLGYYSGNTIYF
TRBJ2-1 | TRBD2 | few | TRBV19 | TGTGCCAGTAGTGGGGCTAGCGGGAGGGCCAATGAGCAGTTCTTC | CASSGASGRANEQFF
TRBJ2-7 | TRBD2 | . | TRBV7-3 | TGTGCCAGCGGCGGTGGACTAGCGAGGGGCGAGCAGTACTTC | CASGGGLARGEQYF
TRBJ2-5 | . | . | TRBV29-1 | TGCAGCGTTGAAGATGGCAGGGTCAGAGAGACCCAGTACTTC | CSVEDGRVRETQYF